This T cell receptor (delta chain) was sequenced for a study of gamma-delta T cells after stem cell transplantation (dated by TCRdb to between 2015 and 2016). The CDR3 covers 18 residues, taking in both the cysteine and the phenylalanine. Only the CDR3 portion is preserved as DNA: 54 bases, with reading frame beginning at the first base. CDR1 and CDR2 are read off the germline V gene as GEAIGNYY and EKD. This clone was detected a few times. Its antigen has not been determined. The protein in TCRdb stems from a much larger clone and differs at residue 4 from this DNA's translation, likely a read error; here the protein is translated from the DNA. Library method: RT-PCR. The sequencer was an Illumina MiSeq. In TCRdb, clones were called once more from the public reads by CATT, and rows of identical DNA were later combined. The sample yields around 2,000 delta-chain clones; about 4% were counted once. The ten largest make up approximately 41% of the sample.

The chain employs TRDV2 and TRDJ1; a tentative D call is TRDD3 (5 bases match). Sequenced: gamma-delta T cells. The receptor was derived from a human donor. It is not recorded whose cells these are; they may come from a transplant donor. The nucleotides read TGTGCCTGTGGCACCGTTAGCATTATGGGGAGCAACACCGATAAACTCATCTTT. The translation is CACGTVSIMGSNTDKLIF.